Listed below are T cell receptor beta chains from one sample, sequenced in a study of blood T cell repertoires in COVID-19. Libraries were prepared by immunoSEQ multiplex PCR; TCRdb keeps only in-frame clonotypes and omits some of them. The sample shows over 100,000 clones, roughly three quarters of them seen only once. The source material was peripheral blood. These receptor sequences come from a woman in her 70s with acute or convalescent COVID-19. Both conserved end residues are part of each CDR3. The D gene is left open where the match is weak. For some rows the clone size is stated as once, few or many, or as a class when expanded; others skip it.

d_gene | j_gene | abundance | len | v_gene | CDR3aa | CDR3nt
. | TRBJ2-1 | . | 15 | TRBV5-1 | CASSLGGGLYNEQFF | TGCGCCAGCAGCTTAGGCGGGGGCCTCTACAATGAGCAGTTCTTC
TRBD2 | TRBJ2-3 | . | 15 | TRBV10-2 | CASKRAGGEGDTQYF | TGCGCCTCAAAACGGGCGGGGGGCGAGGGAGATACGCAGTATTTT
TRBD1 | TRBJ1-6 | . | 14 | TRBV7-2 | CASSLRGYNSPLHF | TGTGCCAGCAGCCTCAGGGGGTATAATTCACCCCTCCACTTT
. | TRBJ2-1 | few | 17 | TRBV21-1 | CASSKVTGTEELNEQFF | TGTGCCAGCAGCAAAGTAACTGGGACAGAGGAACTTAATGAGCAGTTCTTC
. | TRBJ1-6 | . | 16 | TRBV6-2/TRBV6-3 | CASSYSKADPRSPLHF | TGTGCCAGCAGTTACTCGAAAGCCGATCCGAGGTCACCCCTCCACTTT
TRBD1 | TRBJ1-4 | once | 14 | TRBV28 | CASSNRGVQEKLFF | TGTGCCAGCAGCAACAGGGGTGTGCAGGAAAAACTGTTTTTT
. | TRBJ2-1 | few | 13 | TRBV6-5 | CASSLGHLNEQFF | TGTGCCAGCAGTTTGGGACACCTCAATGAGCAGTTCTTC
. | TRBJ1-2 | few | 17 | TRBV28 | CASSLSGGARIYYGYTF | TGTGCCAGCAGTCTGTCTGGAGGGGCCAGGATTTACTATGGCTACACCTTC
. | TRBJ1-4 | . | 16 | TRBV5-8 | CASSFSRTADDEKLFF | TGTGCCAGCAGCTTCTCCCGGACTGCTGATGATGAAAAACTGTTTTTT
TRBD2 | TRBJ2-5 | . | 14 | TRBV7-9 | CASSPRLAQETQYF | TGTGCCAGCAGCCCTAGACTAGCTCAAGAGACCCAGTACTTC
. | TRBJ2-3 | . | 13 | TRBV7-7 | CASSSGPSDTQYF | TGTGCTAGCAGCTCGGGTCCTTCAGATACGCAGTATTTT
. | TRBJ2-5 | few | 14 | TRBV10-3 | CAIRPQQGSETQYF | TGTGCCATCAGGCCTCAACAGGGCAGTGAGACCCAGTACTTC
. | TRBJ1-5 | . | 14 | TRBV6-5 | CASSNREDNQPQHF | TGTGCCAGCAGCAATCGGGAGGATAATCAGCCCCAGCATTTT
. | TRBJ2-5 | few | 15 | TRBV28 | CASSAPGGGGETQYF | TGTGCCAGCAGTGCCCCCGGGGGAGGTGGAGAGACCCAGTACTTC
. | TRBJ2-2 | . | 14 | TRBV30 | CAWGGLGRAGELFF | TGTGCCTGGGGGGGACTGGGCCGTGCCGGGGAGCTGTTTTTT
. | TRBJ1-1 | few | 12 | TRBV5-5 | CASSLPRTEAFF | TGTGCCAGCAGCTTGCCCAGGACTGAAGCTTTCTTT
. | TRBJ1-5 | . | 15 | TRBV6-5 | CASSYSSGNNQPQHF | TGTGCCAGCAGTTACTCATCAGGGAACAATCAGCCCCAGCATTTT
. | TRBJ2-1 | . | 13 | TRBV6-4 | CASSEGQYNEQFF | TGTGCCAGCAGTGAAGGACAGTACAATGAGCAGTTCTTC
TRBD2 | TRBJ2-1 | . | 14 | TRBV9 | CASSSGGAYNEQFF | TGTGCCAGCAGCTCGGGGGGGGCCTACAATGAGCAGTTCTTC
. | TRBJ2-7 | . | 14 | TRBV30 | CAWSGSVISYEQYF | TGTGCCTGGAGTGGATCGGTCATCTCCTACGAGCAGTACTTC
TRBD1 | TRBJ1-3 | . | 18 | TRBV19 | CASTQFSGTGTSGNTIYF | TGTGCCAGTACCCAATTCTCCGGGACAGGGACCTCTGGAAACACCATATATTTT
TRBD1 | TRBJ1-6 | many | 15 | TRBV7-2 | CASSLATGANSPLHF | TGTGCCAGCAGCTTAGCGACAGGGGCTAATTCACCCCTCCACTTT
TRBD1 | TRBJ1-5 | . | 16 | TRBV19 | CASSSTGQGDVQPQHF | TGTGCCAGTAGTTCCACGGGACAGGGGGACGTTCAGCCCCAGCATTTT
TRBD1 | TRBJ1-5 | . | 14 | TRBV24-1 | CATSDPTGGQPQHF | TGTGCCACCAGTGATCCAACAGGGGGCCAGCCCCAGCATTTT
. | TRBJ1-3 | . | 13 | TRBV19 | CASRFSSGNTIYF | TGTGCCAGTAGATTTAGCTCTGGAAACACCATATATTTT
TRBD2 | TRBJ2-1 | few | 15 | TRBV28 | CASSRGAAGGDEQFF | TGTGCCAGCAGCCGAGGGGCAGCGGGGGGGGATGAGCAGTTCTTC
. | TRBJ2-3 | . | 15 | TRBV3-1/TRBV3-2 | CASSQGAGASDTQYF | TGTGCCAGCAGCCAAGGGGCAGGGGCCTCCGATACGCAGTATTTT
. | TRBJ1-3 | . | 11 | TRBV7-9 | CATAGGNTIYF | TGTGCCACTGCGGGGGGAAACACCATATATTTT
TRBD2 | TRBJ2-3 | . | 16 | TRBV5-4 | CASSSRSGGLTDTQYF | TGTGCCAGCAGCTCGAGAAGCGGGGGCCTCACAGATACGCAGTATTTT
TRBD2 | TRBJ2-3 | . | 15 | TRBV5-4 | CASSFGTSAADTQYF | TGTGCCAGCAGCTTCGGTACTAGCGCGGCAGATACGCAGTATTTT
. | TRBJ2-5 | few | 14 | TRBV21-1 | CASSGGDIQETQYF | TGTGCCAGCAGCGGAGGCGACATCCAAGAGACCCAGTACTTC
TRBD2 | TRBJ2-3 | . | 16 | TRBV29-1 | CSVEGTSGSRSDTQYF | TGCAGCGTTGAAGGGACTAGCGGGAGTAGGTCAGATACGCAGTATTTT
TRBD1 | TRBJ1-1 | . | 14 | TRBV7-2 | CASSLDRGNTEAFF | TGTGCCAGCAGCCTAGACAGGGGGAACACTGAAGCTTTCTTT
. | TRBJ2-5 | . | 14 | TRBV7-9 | CASMTVSFQGTQYF | TGTGCCAGCATGACGGTATCCTTTCAGGGGACCCAGTACTTC
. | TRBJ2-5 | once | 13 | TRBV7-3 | CASSRGVEETQYF | TGTGCCAGCAGTAGGGGTGTGGAGGAGACCCAGTACTTC
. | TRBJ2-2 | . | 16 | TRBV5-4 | CASSLGLSQRTGELFF | TGTGCCAGCAGCCTCGGACTATCCCAGCGCACCGGGGAGCTGTTTTTT
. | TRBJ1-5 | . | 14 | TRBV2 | CASSDTGKNQPQHF | TGTGCCAGCAGTGACACCGGGAAAAATCAGCCCCAGCATTTT
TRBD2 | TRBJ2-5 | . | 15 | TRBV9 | CASSPGTSGSETQYF | TGTGCCAGCAGCCCCGGGACTAGCGGGAGCGAGACCCAGTACTTC
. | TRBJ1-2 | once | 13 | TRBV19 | CASSATDGLIRLF | TGTGCCAGTAGTGCAACGGACGGACTGATCCGATTGTTC
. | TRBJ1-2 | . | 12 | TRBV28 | CASTTGSYGYTF | TGTGCCAGCACCACAGGGTCCTATGGCTACACCTTC
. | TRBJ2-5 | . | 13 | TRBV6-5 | CASTREGQETQYF | TGTGCCAGCACCAGGGAAGGGCAAGAGACCCAGTACTTC